Listed below are T cell receptor beta chains from one sample, sequenced in a study of T cell repertoires in cytomegalovirus infection. TCRdb processed the reads anew with MiXCR; each CDR3 protein has one entry. Of a few hundred thousand distinct CDR3 sequences listed, 8% to 10% were seen once; the top ten hold around 4.5%. The source material was PBMCs. The receptor source for this set is a human donor in good health (CMV status not recorded). Some clones in this sample may be carry-over from other donors' samples. Both conserved end residues are part of each CDR3. Fields, in order: V gene, CDR3 protein.

TRBV6-1	CASTLMGGTANYGYTF
TRBV5-4	CASSLGGGRSYNEQFF
TRBV7-2	CASSLEGQSRNQPQHF
TRBV28	CATRDIGIAGGQGEQFF
TRBV29-1	CSVDTEAFF
TRBV19	CASLGIVGLGEQFF
TRBV6-2/TRBV6-3	CASSFILSGRALNEQFF
TRBV7-8	CASSGAGGNEQYF
TRBV25-1	CASSDPGRDRHNSPLHF
TRBV7-2	CASSAAGTSRRHEQYF
TRBV20-1	CSARTTSVSPYEQYF
TRBV6-1	CASSLGPGGTQYF
TRBV20-1	CSAVEHGGTNQPQHF
TRBV5-4	CASSLVGGHEQYF
TRBV7-9	CASSPYGGGEQFF
TRBV4-3	CASSQVGGGANVLTF
TRBV20-1	CSAQGLAGTDTQYF
TRBV6-6	CASSTRDRNTDTQYF
TRBV20-1	CSASSRGRGTDTQYF
TRBV12-5	CASATGQTAYQETQYF
TRBV12-3/TRBV12-4	CASSRTSGGGELFF
TRBV19	CASSIAGQAGQYF
TRBV6-5	CASTKDGIGGYTF
TRBV7-8	CASSLGGLVNEQFF
TRBV6-1	CASSEDRGGYGYTF
TRBV7-2	CASSLVEVQPQHF
TRBV7-6	CASSPPSGGELFF
TRBV11-3	CASSFYLGYEQYF
TRBV19	CARRVPSTGVTQYF
TRBV7-2	CASSSDRIYGYTF
TRBV11-2	CASSLRDRLAKNIQYF
TRBV6-2/TRBV6-3	CATERSPGRYLNEQFF
TRBV7-3	CASSFDRNSPLHF
TRBV6-2/TRBV6-3	CASTEEVSYNEQFF
TRBV12-3/TRBV12-4	CASTHRARVGEKLFF
TRBV7-2	CASSPPEEETQYF
TRBV7-2	CASSFGRATDTQYF
TRBV28	CASSPGTGFSEQYF
TRBV7-2	CASSLVARAQETQYF
TRBV10-3	CATASDAGVPLQYF
TRBV7-2	CASSLDPSGGPNTGELFF
TRBV7-2	CASSFWGANEKLFF
TRBV7-2	CASSLRVRGTGRSNEKLFF
TRBV4-2	CASSQDGGVSAPLHF
TRBV10-3	CAISGGQVRGEQYF
TRBV7-3	CASSLTAQFGGNTGELFF
TRBV25-1	CASSESPSGGDQPQHF
TRBV6-8	CASSYSVVGKNIQYF
TRBV15	CATRQGAHTEAFF
TRBV7-2	CASRKGLAGDFNEQYF
TRBV6-2/TRBV6-3	CASRPDSLQNIQYF
TRBV2	CASSASGVVINEQFF
TRBV7-2	CASSLEVRNEQFF
TRBV15	CATSTRDRGNNEQFF